Each of the 19 T cell receptor beta chains below was sequenced from the same sample in a study of Ad26.COV2.S vaccination and SARS-CoV-2 variants. Repertoires were generated with immunoSEQ multiplex PCR, while TCRdb's copy carries only in-frame clones and drops some. Among some 240,000 clones, roughly nine tenths were seen once, and the ten largest hold 2.9%. As for treatment: approximately 18 received Ad26.COV2.S at low or high dose, single or two shots; five or six received placebo; per-sample allocation not given. Vaccine and placebo recipients were sampled on day 63 after the first injection. The sequencing here drew on peripheral blood, taken in a trial of Ad26.COV2.S vaccine versus placebo. These receptors all come from a person aged 18-60 years who received the Ad26.COV2.S COVID-19 vaccine or a placebo.

J is TRBJ1-6 and V is TRBV4-1, with TRBD1 matching 7 bases. This CDR3 is built from 14 residues. With V trimmed by 6 bases and J by 6 bases, 5 bases remained unmatched. The germline V gene has CDR1 MGHRA and CDR2 YSYEKL. The CDR3 sequence: CASRINRGNSPLHF. Written as DNA, the CDR3 is TGCGCCAGCAGAATTAACAGGGGTAATTCACCCCTCCACTTT.

CDR3 sequence: CASSEWGGTLNTEAFF. The CDR3 DNA is TGTGCCAGCAGTGAATGGGGGGGAACACTGAACACTGAAGCTTTCTTT. The rearrangement joins TRBV25-1 to TRBJ1-1, with a weak D call TRBD1 (5 bases). Trimming left V 1 base short and J 0 bases short, with 12 bases between. The CDR3 has 16 residues. Germline lookup yields CDR1 MGHDK and CDR2 SYGVNS. The full variable domain, in which reference TRBV25-1 and TRBJ1-1 provide the parts outside the CDR3, is EADIYQTPRYLVIGTGKKITLECSQTMGHDKMYWYQQDPGMELHLIHYSYGVNSTEKGDLSSESTVSRIRTEHFPLTLESARPSHTSQYLCASSEWGGTLNTEAFFGQGTRLTVV.

This chain links TRBV18 with TRBJ1-5, with 10 bases identical to TRBD1. Per germline, CDR1 KGHSH and CDR2 LQKENI. The CDR3 sequence is 15 residues long. The junction had 11 bases not matched to a gene; V was cut back by 8 bases and J by 7 bases. The CDR3 sequence: CASHRTGGSVQPQHF. The CDR3 nucleotides read TGTGCCAGCCACCGGACAGGGGGATCAGTCCAGCCCCAGCATTTT.

V gene TRBV7-2 combines with J gene TRBJ2-4; perhaps TRBD1 as D (5 bases). There are 14 residues in the CDR3. The germline V gene encodes CDR1 SGHTA and CDR2 FQGNSA. V gave up 1 base and J gave up 10 bases, with 14 bases separating them. The CDR3 DNA sequence: TGTGCCAGCAGCTTAGGGGTCCAGGGTGGAATTCAGTACTTC. It specifies CASSLGVQGGIQYF.

This clone has only one observation. J is TRBJ2-1 and V is TRBV30; weak D call: TRBD1 (6 bases). Germline V gene lookup returns CDR1 GTSNPN and CDR2 SVGIG (reference sequence). The CDR3 runs 15 residues. The ends were cut back, 5 bases at V and 6 bases at J, with 20 bases in the middle. This chain's CDR3 is CAWDFGQSSGNEQFF. DNA of the CDR3: TGTGCCTGGGATTTTGGACAGTCATCGGGCAATGAGCAGTTCTTC.

For this clone: One end of the junction fails to match germline, which may point to a read error. The chain links TRBV6-4 to TRBJ2-3, with 10 bases aligning to TRBD2. Germline lookup yields CDR1 MRHNA and CDR2 SNTAGT. CDR3 length equals 15 residues. For the CDR3, the DNA is TGTGCCAGCAGTGACGTAGCGGGAGGCACGGATACGCAGTATTTT. This codes for CASSDVAGGTDTQYF.

The chain's CDR3 is CSASSRTSGSYEQYV. CDR3 DNA: TGCAGTGCTAGTTCCAGGACTAGCGGATCCTACGAGCAGTACGTC. The V and J genes are TRBV20-1 and TRBJ2-7; TRBD2 agrees at 10 bases. The germline gives CDR1 DFQATT, CDR2 SNEGSKA (reference sequence). J was trimmed by 1 base and V by 3 bases; bases with no gene match: 6. The CDR3 totals 15 residues.

The V call is TRBV5-8, the J call TRBJ2-5; no reliable D call. Germline CDR1 reads SGHTS; CDR2 reads YDEGEE. The V end was cut by 0 bases, the J end by 5 bases, with 8 bases between. This CDR3 has 13 amino acids. The CDR3 DNA reads as TGTGCCAGCAGCTTGGATAGGGTTGAGACCCAGTACTTC. Amino acids: CASSLDRVETQYF.

The rearrangement uses TRBV6-2 or TRBV6-3 and TRBJ2-7, with D perhaps given as TRBD1 or TRBD2 (5 bases each). There are 12 residues in the CDR3. With 6 bases removed from V and 5 bases from J, the gap between germline ends came to 11 bases. Germline lookup yields CDR1 MNHEY and CDR2 SVGEGT. CDR3 region: CASSLRDHEQYF. The CDR3 DNA sequence: TGTGCCAGCAGCCTCCGGGACCACGAGCAGTACTTC.

The chain couples TRBV27 to TRBJ1-2; D gene unclear. In germline, CDR1 is MNHEY, CDR2 SMNVEV (reference sequence). Trimming took 0 bases from V and 5 from J, leaving 10 bases between them. This CDR3 region has 14 residues. As DNA, the CDR3 is TGTGCCAGCAGTTTATCCGGGAGAGTTTATGGCTACACCTTC. Translated, it gives CASSLSGRVYGYTF.

The CDR3 DNA reads TGTGCCAGCAGCTGGGGAGGTCCAAACACCGGGGAGCTGTTTTTT. Protein: CASSWGGPNTGELFF. The chain carries TRBV5-4 and TRBJ2-2; tentatively, D is TRBD2 (6 bases). CDR1 and CDR2 (germline): SGHNT, YYREEE (reference sequence). The CDR3 length is 15 residues. The V gene lost 3 bases and the J gene lost 2 bases, with 11 bases spanning the gap. Full variable domain (rest looked up from reference TRBV5-4 and TRBJ2-2): ETGVTQSPTHLIKTRGQQVTLRCSSQSGHNTVSWYQQALGQGPQFIFQYYREEENGRGNFPPRFSGLQFPNYSSELNVNALELDDSALYLCASSWGGPNTGELFFGEGSRLTVL.

The rearrangement links TRBV6-2 or TRBV6-3 to TRBJ2-3; 7 positions agree with TRBD2. Germline CDR1 reads MNHEY; CDR2 reads SVGEGT. The length of the CDR3 is 15 residues. The trim removed 4 bases at V and 5 bases at J, leaving 9 bases unmatched. The CDR3 reads CASSFSREFVDTQYF. CDR3 in DNA: TGTGCCAGCAGTTTCTCGCGGGAGTTCGTAGATACGCAGTATTTT.

The DNA of the CDR3 is TGTGCCAGCAGCTTAAGGGGACAGGGCTTCCGCGAGCAGTACTTC. Translation gives CASSLRGQGFREQYF. This chain connects TRBV11-1 to TRBJ2-7, with TRBD1 identical over 9 bases. The junction had 8 bases not matched to a gene; V was cut back by 2 bases and J by 6 bases. The CDR3 loop spans 15 amino acids. Germline V gene sequence: CDR1 SGHAT, CDR2 FQDESV (reference sequence).

V and J are TRBV7-3 and TRBJ1-1; D gene uncertain. Trimming shortened V by 1 base and J by 8 bases, and 14 bases separated the two germline ends. The CDR3 consists of 14 residues. Germline assignment: CDR1 SGHTA and CDR2 FQGTGA. The CDR3 region has the DNA TGTGCCAGCAGCTTAAGTGAGGATATGGCGGAAGCTTTCTTT. Encoded protein: CASSLSEDMAEAFF.

The V call is TRBV4-1, the J call TRBJ2-7; a weak D match, TRBD1 (6 bases). V was pared by 4 bases and J by 2 bases, with 15 bases between. The CDR3 is 15 amino acids. Germline V lookup: CDR1 MGHRA, CDR2 YSYEKL. The CDR3 is CASSLSPGATYEQYF. CDR3 nucleotides: TGCGCCAGCAGCCTCTCGCCAGGGGCAACCTACGAGCAGTACTTC.

The chain couples TRBV6-2 or TRBV6-3 to TRBJ2-6, with TRBD1 matching 7 bases. V lost 2 bases and J lost 4; bases outside the gene matches: 8. Germline CDR1 reads MNHEY; CDR2 reads SVGEGT. The CDR3 is 17 amino acids. The CDR3 DNA follows: TGTGCCAGCAGTTACGGGAAGGGGGCGAAAGGGGCCAACGTCCTGACTTTC. Its translation is CASSYGKGAKGANVLTF.

V and J are TRBV23-1 and TRBJ1-1, with 10 bases fitting TRBD1. TRBV23-1 is reported as an ORF; its role is uncertain. V lost 2 bases and J lost 6; bases outside the gene matches: 18. The CDR3 is 19 residues long. The CDR3 DNA reads TGCGCCAGCAGTCAAGCAAACAGACAGGGGGCAGGGGGGAATCCTGAAGCTTTCTTT. It specifies CASSQANRQGAGGNPEAFF.

V gene TRBV27 combines with J gene TRBJ2-7, with 8 bases aligning to TRBD2. Germline lookup yields CDR1 MNHEY and CDR2 SMNVEV (reference sequence). The CDR3 totals 14 residues. Germline trimming cut 3 bases from V and 5 bases from J; bases unmatched to any gene: 6. CDR3 region: CASSLGLVGHEQYV. CDR3 DNA sequence: TGTGCCAGCAGTTTGGGACTAGTCGGACACGAGCAGTACGTC.

The chain recombines TRBV6-1 with TRBJ1-5, with 8 bases aligning to TRBD1. Germline CDR1 is MNHNS and CDR2 is SASEGT. V was pared by 2 bases and J by 4 bases, with 7 bases of the junction left unmatched. The CDR3 contains 16 residues. CDR3 region: CASSERTGRTNQPQHF. The CDR3, as DNA: TGTGCCAGCAGTGAAAGGACAGGGAGGACAAATCAGCCCCAGCATTTT.